This T cell receptor beta chain emerged from a study of T cell responses to AZD1222 COVID-19 vaccine. CDR1 and CDR2 from the germline V gene are MGHRA and YSYEKL. V was shortened by 0 bases and J by 3 bases, with 12 bases between the two germline ends. This CDR3 comprises 15 residues. The table came from immunoSEQ multiplex PCR; TCRdb's copy has only in-frame clones and leaves some out. Of 100,000 to 150,000 clones in the sample, 90% were seen once. This sequence originates from an adult in good health. The specimen comprised peripheral blood, sampled on day 0 of AZD1222 vaccination. The chain employs TRBV4-1 and TRBJ2-7, with D possibly being TRBD1 or TRBD2 (5 bases each). For the CDR3, the DNA is TGCGCCAGCAGCCAAGATGGGGGAATGGGCTACGAGCAGTACTTC. This sequence encodes CASSQDGGMGYEQYF.